Below are 15 T cell receptor beta chains sequenced from a single sample in a study of cytomegalovirus exposure and HLA in healthy donors. In the PCR, 60 Vbeta and 13 Jbeta primers were used. Profiled with immunoSEQ multiplex PCR; TCRdb holds only in-frame clones, not every one. Of just under 95,000 clones detected, roughly 77% appear once; the ten largest clones hold approximately 10%. The source material was PBMCs. Source of these receptors: a human donor in good health.

The chain joins TRBV27 to TRBJ2-3; 10 bases align to TRBD2. The V gene's germline CDR1 is MNHEY and CDR2 SMNVEV (reference sequence). This CDR3 comprises 17 residues. V trimming: 0 bases; J trimming: 2 bases; junction bases outside the gene matches: 5. CDR3 bases: TGTGCCAGCAGTTTATCGATAGGACTAGCGGACACAGATACGCAGTATTTT. It translates to CASSLSIGLADTDTQYF.

The chain uses TRBV5-6 and TRBJ2-6; 8 bases align to TRBD1. The V gene end was trimmed by 1 base and the J gene end by 2 bases; junction bases not matched to a gene: 5. The germline V gene encodes CDR1 SGHDT and CDR2 YYEEEE. The CDR3 spans 17 residues. The CDR3 DNA reads as TGTGCCAGCAGCTTGAGCAGGGGGCTACCTGGGGCCAACGTCCTGACTTTC. It specifies CASSLSRGLPGANVLTF.

Only one count was recorded for this clone. This chain joins TRBV18 and TRBJ2-2; TRBD1 matches 10 bases. The junction had 3 bases not matched to a gene; V was cut back by 4 bases and J by 1 base. CDR1 and CDR2 (germline): KGHSH, LQKENI. The CDR3 runs to 16 residues. The CDR3 sequence: CASSLRDRGNTGELFF. The CDR3 DNA reads TGTGCCAGCTCACTCCGGGACAGGGGGAACACCGGGGAGCTGTTTTTT. Using reference TRBV18 and TRBJ2-2 for the parts outside the CDR3, the full variable domain is NAGVMQNPRHLVRRRGQEARLRCSPMKGHSHVYWYRQLPEEGLKFMVYLQKENIIDESGMPKERFSAEFPKEGPSILRIQQVVRGDSAAYFCASSLRDRGNTGELFFGEGSRLTVL.

The genes are TRBV27 and TRBJ1-2, with a possible D match to TRBD1 (5 bases). The V gene's germline CDR1 is MNHEY and CDR2 SMNVEV (reference sequence). Trimming removed 2 bases from V and 4 bases from J, with 14 bases in between. The CDR3 has 15 residues. CDR3 sequence: CASSLTTALGYGYTF. In DNA form, the CDR3 reads TGTGCCAGCAGTTTAACGACAGCGTTAGGCTATGGCTACACCTTC.

The chain joins TRBV5-8 to TRBJ2-7; a weak D match, TRBD1 (7 bases). CDR1 and CDR2 (germline): SGHTS, YDEGEE. The CDR3 length is 14 residues. V lost 4 bases and J 0 bases, leaving 11 bases between the germline ends. CDR3 nucleotide sequence: TGTGCCAGCAGCGCGGGACAGATCTCCTACGAGCAGTACTTC. This sequence encodes CASSAGQISYEQYF.

This clone was seen a single time. The chain carries TRBV2 and TRBJ1-2, with 7 nucleotides matching TRBD1. The CDR3 consists of 13 residues. Germline CDR1 reads SNHLY; CDR2 reads FYNNEI. V was clipped by 8 bases and J by 6 bases; unmatched bases: 9. CDR3 coding DNA: TGTGCCAGCGGTCCGGGACAGAAGGATGGCTACACCTTC. Translation: CASGPGQKDGYTF.

A single count supports this clone. The chain employs TRBV9 and TRBJ1-1; D gene ambiguous. Germline CDR1 is SGDLS and CDR2 is YYNGEE. The CDR3 runs 14 residues. V lost 1 base to trimming and J lost 5 bases, with 12 bases between them. CDR3: CASSVLGRETEAFF. In nucleotides, the CDR3 is TGTGCCAGCAGCGTATTAGGGAGAGAGACTGAAGCTTTCTTT.

A note on this clone: Its ends do not fully match the called genes, so a read error is possible. The CDR3 coding sequence is TGCGCCAGCAGTGGGCCAGACAATGGCTACGCCTTC. Its translation is CASSGPDNGYAF. This chain connects TRBV10-2 to TRBJ1-2; D gene uncertain. CDR3 length: 12 amino acids. CDR1 and CDR2 (germline): WSHSY, SAAADI.

V is TRBV18 and J is TRBJ2-7, with D possibly TRBD2 on 5 matching bases. The V gene lost 0 bases and the J gene lost 7 bases, with 19 bases spanning the gap. The CDR3 is 16 amino acids. CDR1 and CDR2 (germline): KGHSH, LQKENI. CDR3 in amino acids: CASSPPRTADPGEQYF. The CDR3 DNA sequence: TGTGCCAGCTCACCACCGCGAACGGCAGACCCGGGGGAGCAGTACTTC.

CDR3 nucleotides: TGTGCCAGCAGCGGCGCGGGTTTCTACGAGCAGTACTTC. This codes for CASSGAGFYEQYF. The rearrangement links TRBV28 to TRBJ2-7; D might be TRBD2 (5 bases). Trimming took off 6 bases at V and 3 bases at J, with 12 bases between the two ends. Germline V gives CDR1 MDHEN, CDR2 SYDVKM. CDR3 length: 13 amino acids. The full variable domain, with the rest looked up from reference TRBV28 and TRBJ2-7, is DVKVTQSSRYLVKRTGEKVFLECVQDMDHENMFWYRQDPGLGLRLIYFSYDVKMKEKGDIPEGYSVSREKKERFSLILESASTNQTSMYLCASSGAGFYEQYFGPGTRLTVT.

This clone was seen once. This chain links TRBV7-3 with TRBJ2-3; 7 nucleotides match TRBD2. CDR1 and CDR2 (germline): SGHTA, FQGTGA. The V and J ends lost 5 bases and 6 bases, in that order; junction bases with no gene match: 11. CDR3 length equals 15 residues. The CDR3 coding sequence is TGTGCCAGCAGCGCAATAGGGACTATTTCGGATACGCAGTATTTT. Encoded protein: CASSAIGTISDTQYF.

The rearrangement joins TRBV19 to TRBJ1-1; TRBD1 is a possible D gene (5 bases). Germline V gives CDR1 LNHDA, CDR2 SQIVND (reference sequence). Trimming left V 2 bases short and J 5 bases short, with 18 bases between. This CDR3 is 16 amino acids long. The CDR3 nucleotides are TGTGCCAGTAGTATATCGGGGACTCCCGGAGGGACTGAAGCTTTCTTT. Protein product: CASSISGTPGGTEAFF.

CDR3 sequence: CASSQDLGLAGETDTQYF. CDR3 sequence (DNA): TGCGCCAGCAGCCAAGATCTGGGACTAGCGGGGGAAACAGATACGCAGTATTTT. The J gene is TRBJ2-3, the V gene TRBV4-3; 14 positions match TRBD2. The V gene end was trimmed by 0 bases and the J gene end by 3 bases; junction bases not matched to a gene: 5. CDR3 length equals 18 residues. Per the germline V gene, CDR1 is LGHNA and CDR2 is YSLEER.

The V and J genes are TRBV29-1 and TRBJ2-7, with 8 positions matching TRBD1. The V gene end was trimmed by 5 bases and the J gene end by 0 bases; junction bases not matched to a gene: 15. There are 17 residues in the CDR3. Germline V gene sequence: CDR1 SQVTM, CDR2 ANQGSEA. As DNA, the CDR3 is TGCAGCGTTAGACGGGACAGGCAAAATTTGGCCTCCTACGAGCAGTACTTC. This encodes CSVRRDRQNLASYEQYF.

The chain employs TRBV7-3 and TRBJ2-6; D is possibly TRBD1 (6 bases). V was pared by 5 bases and J by 4 bases, with 9 bases between. Germline loops: CDR1 SGHTA, CDR2 FQGTGA. The CDR3 has 14 amino acids. The CDR3 DNA follows: TGTGCCAGCAGCCAGGGGACCGGGGCCAACGTCCTGACTTTC. It translates to CASSQGTGANVLTF.